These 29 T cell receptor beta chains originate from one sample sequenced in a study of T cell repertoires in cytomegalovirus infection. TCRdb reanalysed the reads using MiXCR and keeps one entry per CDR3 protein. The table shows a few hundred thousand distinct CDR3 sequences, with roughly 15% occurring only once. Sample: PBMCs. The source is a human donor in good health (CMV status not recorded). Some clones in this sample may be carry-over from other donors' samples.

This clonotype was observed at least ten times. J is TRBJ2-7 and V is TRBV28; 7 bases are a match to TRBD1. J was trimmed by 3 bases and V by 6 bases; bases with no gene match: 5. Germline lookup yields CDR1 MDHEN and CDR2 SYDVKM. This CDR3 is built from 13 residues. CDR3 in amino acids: CASRTGFGYEQYF. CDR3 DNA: TGTGCCAGCAGGACAGGGTTCGGCTACGAGCAGTACTTC.

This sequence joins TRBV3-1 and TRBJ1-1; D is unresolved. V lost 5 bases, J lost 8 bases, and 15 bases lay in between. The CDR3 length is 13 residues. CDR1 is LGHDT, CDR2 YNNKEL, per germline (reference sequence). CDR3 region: CASSGNSYREAFF. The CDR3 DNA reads TGTGCCAGCAGCGGTAACAGCTACCGAGAAGCTTTCTTT.

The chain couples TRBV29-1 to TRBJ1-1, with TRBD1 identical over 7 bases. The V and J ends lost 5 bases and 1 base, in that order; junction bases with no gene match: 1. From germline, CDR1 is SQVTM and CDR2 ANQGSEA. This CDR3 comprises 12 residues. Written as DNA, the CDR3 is TGCAGCGTTTACAGGGGGAACACTGAAGCTTTCTTT. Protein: CSVYRGNTEAFF.

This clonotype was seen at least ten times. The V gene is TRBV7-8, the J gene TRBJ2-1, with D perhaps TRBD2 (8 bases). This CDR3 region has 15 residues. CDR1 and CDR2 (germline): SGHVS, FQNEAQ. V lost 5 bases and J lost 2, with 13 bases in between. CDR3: CASSGGGTAYNEQFF. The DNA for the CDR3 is TGTGCCAGCAGCGGCGGGGGGACAGCCTACAATGAGCAGTTCTTC.

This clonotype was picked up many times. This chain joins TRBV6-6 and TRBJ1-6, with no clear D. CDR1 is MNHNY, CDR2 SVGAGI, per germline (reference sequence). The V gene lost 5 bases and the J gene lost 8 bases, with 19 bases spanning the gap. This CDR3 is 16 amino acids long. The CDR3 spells CASSPGGIEEDSPLHF. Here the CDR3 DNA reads TGTGCCAGCAGTCCCGGAGGCATCGAGGAGGATTCACCCCTCCACTTT.

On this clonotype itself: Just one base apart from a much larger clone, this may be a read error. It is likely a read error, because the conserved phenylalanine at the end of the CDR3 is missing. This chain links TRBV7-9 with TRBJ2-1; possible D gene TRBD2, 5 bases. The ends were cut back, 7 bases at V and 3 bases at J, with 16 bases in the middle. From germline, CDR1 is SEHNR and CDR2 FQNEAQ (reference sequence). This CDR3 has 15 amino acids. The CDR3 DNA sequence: TGTGCCAGCACCCCAGGAGGCGGCTTCTACAATGAGCAGTTCCTC. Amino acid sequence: CASTPGGGFYNEQFL.

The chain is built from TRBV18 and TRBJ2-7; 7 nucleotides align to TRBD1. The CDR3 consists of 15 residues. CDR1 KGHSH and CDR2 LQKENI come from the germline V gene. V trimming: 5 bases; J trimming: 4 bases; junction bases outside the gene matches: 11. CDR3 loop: CASSSTGQEIYEQYF. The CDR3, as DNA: TGTGCCAGCTCATCTACAGGACAGGAGATTTACGAGCAGTACTTC. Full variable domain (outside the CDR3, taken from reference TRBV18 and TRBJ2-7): NAGVMQNPRHLVRRRGQEARLRCSPMKGHSHVYWYRQLPEEGLKFMVYLQKENIIDESGMPKERFSAEFPKEGPSILRIQQVVRGDSAAYFCASSSTGQEIYEQYFGPGTRLTVT.

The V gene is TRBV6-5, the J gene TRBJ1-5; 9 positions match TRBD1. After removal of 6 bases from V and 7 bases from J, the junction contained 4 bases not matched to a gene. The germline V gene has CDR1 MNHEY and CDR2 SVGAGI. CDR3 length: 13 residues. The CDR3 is CASRPGQGQPQHF. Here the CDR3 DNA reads TGTGCCAGCAGGCCGGGACAGGGCCAGCCCCAGCATTTT.

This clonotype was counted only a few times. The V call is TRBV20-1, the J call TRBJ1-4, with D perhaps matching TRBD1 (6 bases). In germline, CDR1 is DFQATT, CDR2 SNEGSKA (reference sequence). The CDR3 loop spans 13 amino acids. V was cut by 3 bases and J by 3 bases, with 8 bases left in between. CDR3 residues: CSASRTANEKLFF. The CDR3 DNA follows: TGCAGTGCTAGCCGGACAGCTAATGAAAAACTGTTTTTT.

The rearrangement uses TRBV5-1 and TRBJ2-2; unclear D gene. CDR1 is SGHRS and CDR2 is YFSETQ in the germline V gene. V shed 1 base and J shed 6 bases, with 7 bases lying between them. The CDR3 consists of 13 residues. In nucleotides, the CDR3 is TGCGCCAGCAGCTTGACAGCGTCCGGGGAGCTGTTTTTT. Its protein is CASSLTASGELFF. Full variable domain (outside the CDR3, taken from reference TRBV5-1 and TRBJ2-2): KAGVTQTPRYLIKTRGQQVTLSCSPISGHRSVSWYQQTPGQGLQFLFEYFSETQRNKGNFPGRFSGRQFSNSRSEMNVSTLELGDSALYLCASSLTASGELFFGEGSRLTVL.

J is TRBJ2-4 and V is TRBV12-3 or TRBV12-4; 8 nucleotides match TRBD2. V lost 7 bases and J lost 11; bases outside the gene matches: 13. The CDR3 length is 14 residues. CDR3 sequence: CASTKGTSGNLQYF. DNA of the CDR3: TGTGCCAGCACAAAGGGGACTAGTGGGAACCTTCAGTACTTC.

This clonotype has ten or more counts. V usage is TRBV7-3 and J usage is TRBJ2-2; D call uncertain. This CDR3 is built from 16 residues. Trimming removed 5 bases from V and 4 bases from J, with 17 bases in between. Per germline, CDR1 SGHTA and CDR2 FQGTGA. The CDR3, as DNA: TGTGCCAGCAGCCTGGGTCCTGCCACGAGCACCGGGGAGCTGTTTTTT. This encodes CASSLGPATSTGELFF. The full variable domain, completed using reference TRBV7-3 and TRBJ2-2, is GAGVSQTPSNKVTEKGKYVELRCDPISGHTALYWYRQSLGQGPEFLIYFQGTGAADDSGLPNDRFFAVRPEGSVSTLKIQRTERGDSAVYLCASSLGPATSTGELFFGEGSRLTVL.

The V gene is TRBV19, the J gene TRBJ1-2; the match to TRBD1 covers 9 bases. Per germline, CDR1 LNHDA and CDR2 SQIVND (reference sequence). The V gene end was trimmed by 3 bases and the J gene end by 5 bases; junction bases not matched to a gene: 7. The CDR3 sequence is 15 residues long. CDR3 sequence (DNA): TGTGCCAGTAGTATCGAGGCCGGACAGGGGTATGGCTACACCTTC. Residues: CASSIEAGQGYGYTF.

CDR3 sequence reads: CSAREGQGAETQYF. The CDR3 coding sequence is TGCAGTGCTAGAGAGGGACAGGGGGCCGAGACCCAGTACTTC. This chain links TRBV20-1 with TRBJ2-5, with TRBD1 matching over 12 bases. The CDR3 extends over 14 amino acids. V lost 0 bases, J lost 5 bases, and 1 base stayed unmatched. Germline loops: CDR1 DFQATT, CDR2 SNEGSKA (reference sequence).

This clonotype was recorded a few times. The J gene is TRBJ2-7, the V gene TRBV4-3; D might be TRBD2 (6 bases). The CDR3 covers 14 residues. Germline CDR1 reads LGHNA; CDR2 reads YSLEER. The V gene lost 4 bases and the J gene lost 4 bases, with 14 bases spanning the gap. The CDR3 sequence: CASSRDPRDYEQYF. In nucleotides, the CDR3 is TGCGCCAGCAGCCGGGATCCGCGGGATTACGAGCAGTACTTC.

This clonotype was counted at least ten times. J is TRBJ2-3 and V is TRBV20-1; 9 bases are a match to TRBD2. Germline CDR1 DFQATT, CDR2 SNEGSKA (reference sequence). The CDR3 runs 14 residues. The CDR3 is CSGRSGGTIDTQYF. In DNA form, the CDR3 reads TGCAGCGGCCGCAGCGGGGGGACTATAGATACGCAGTATTTT.

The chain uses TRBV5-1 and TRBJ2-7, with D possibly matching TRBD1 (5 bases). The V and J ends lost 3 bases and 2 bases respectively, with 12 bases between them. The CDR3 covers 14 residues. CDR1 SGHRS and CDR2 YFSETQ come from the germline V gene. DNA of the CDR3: TGCGCCAGCAGCTCTAATCCAGGGCCCTACGAGCAGTACTTC. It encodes CASSSNPGPYEQYF.

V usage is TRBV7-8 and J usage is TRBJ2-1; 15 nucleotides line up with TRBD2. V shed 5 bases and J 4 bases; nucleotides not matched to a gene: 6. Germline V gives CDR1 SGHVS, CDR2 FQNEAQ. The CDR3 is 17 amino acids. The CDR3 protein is CASSPGLAGGQYNEQFF. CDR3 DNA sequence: TGTGCCAGCAGCCCCGGACTAGCGGGGGGGCAATACAATGAGCAGTTCTTC.

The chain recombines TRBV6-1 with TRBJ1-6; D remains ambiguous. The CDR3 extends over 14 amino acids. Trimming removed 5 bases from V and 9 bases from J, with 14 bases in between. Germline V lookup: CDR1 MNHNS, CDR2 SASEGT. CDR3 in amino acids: CASSLSGPASPLHF. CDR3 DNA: TGTGCCAGCAGTTTATCCGGGCCAGCTTCACCCCTCCACTTT.

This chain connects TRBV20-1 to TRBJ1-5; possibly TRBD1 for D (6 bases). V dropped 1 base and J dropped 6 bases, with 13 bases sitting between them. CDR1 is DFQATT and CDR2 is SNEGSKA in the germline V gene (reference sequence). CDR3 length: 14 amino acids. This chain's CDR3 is CSARGTGSSQPQHF. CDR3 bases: TGCAGTGCTAGAGGAACAGGGTCCAGTCAGCCCCAGCATTTT.

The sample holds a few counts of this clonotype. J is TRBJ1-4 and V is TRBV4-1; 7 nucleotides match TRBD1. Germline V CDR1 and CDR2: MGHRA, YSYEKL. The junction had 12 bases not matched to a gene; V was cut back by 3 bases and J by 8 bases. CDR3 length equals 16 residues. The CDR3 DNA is TGCGCCAGCAGCCATGAAGAACAGGGGCTAGGGGAAAAACTGTTTTTT. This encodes CASSHEEQGLGEKLFF.

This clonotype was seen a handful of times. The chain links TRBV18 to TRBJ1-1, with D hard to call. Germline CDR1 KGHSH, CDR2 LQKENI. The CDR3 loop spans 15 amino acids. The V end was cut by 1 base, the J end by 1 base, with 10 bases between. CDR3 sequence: CASSPREGGNTEAFF. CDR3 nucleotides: TGTGCCAGCTCACCACGGGAGGGTGGGAACACTGAAGCTTTCTTT.

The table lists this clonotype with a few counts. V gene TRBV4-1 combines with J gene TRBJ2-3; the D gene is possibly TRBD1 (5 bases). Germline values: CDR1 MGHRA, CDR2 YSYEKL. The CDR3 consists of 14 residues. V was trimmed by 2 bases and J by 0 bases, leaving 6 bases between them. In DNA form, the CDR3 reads TGCGCCAGCAGCCAACAGGGTAGCACAGATACGCAGTATTTT. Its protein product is CASSQQGSTDTQYF.

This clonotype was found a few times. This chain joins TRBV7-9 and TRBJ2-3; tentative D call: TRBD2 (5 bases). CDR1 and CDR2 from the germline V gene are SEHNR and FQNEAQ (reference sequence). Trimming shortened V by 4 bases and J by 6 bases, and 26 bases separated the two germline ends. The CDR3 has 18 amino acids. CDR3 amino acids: CASSSVARWLAATDTQYF. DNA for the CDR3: TGTGCCAGCAGCTCCGTCGCCAGGTGGCTAGCTGCCACCGATACGCAGTATTTT.

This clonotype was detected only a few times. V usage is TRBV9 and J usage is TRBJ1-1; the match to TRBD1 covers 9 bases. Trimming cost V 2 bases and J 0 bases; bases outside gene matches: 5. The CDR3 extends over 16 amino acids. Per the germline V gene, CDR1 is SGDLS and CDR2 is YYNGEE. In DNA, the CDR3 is TGTGCCAGCAGCGTTGGGACAGGGATCATGAACACTGAAGCTTTCTTT. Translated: CASSVGTGIMNTEAFF.

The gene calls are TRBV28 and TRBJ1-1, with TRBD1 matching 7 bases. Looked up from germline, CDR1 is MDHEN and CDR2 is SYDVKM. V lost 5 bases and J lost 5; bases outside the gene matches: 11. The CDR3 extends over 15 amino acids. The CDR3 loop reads CASSLIGAGGTEAFF. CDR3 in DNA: TGTGCCAGCAGTCTGATAGGGGCAGGGGGAACTGAAGCTTTCTTT.

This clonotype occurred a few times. CDR3: CSAGDSASTDTQYF. The CDR3 coding sequence is TGCAGTGCCGGGGACAGTGCTAGCACAGATACGCAGTATTTT. The chain employs TRBV20-1 and TRBJ2-3; 7 positions agree with TRBD1. Looked up from germline, CDR1 is DFQATT and CDR2 is SNEGSKA (reference sequence). The J segment lost 0 bases and the V segment lost 6 bases, leaving 6 bases of the junction unmatched. The CDR3 is 14 amino acids.

DNA of the CDR3: TGCGCCAGCAGCCAAGATTTCACAGGGGGCGTCTATGGCTACACCTTC. Residues: CASSQDFTGGVYGYTF. This sequence joins TRBV4-3 and TRBJ1-2, with 9 bases fitting TRBD1. V lost 0 bases to trimming and J lost 4 bases; unmatched junction nucleotides: 6. The V gene's germline CDR1 is LGHNA and CDR2 YSLEER. The length of the CDR3 is 16 residues.

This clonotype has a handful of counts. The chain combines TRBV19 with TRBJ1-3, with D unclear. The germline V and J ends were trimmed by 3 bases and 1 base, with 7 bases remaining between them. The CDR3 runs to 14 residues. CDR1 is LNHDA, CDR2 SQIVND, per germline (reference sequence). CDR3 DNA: TGTGCCAGTAGTATCGGGCAATCTGGAAACACCATATATTTT. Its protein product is CASSIGQSGNTIYF.